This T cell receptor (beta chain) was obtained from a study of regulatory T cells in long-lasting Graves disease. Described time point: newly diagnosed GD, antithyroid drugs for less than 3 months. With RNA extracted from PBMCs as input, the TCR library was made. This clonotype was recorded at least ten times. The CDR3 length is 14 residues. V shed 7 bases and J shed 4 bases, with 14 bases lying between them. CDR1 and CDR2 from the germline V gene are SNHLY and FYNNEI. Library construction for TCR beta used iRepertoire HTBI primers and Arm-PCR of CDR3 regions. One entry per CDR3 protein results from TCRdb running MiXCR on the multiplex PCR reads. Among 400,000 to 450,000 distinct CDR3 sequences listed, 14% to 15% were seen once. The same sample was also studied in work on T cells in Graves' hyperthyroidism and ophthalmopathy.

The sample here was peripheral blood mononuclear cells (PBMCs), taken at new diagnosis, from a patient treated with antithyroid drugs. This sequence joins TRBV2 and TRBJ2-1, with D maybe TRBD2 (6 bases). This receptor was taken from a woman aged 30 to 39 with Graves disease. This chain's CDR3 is CASTRDSGYNEQFF. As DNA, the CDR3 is TGTGCCAGCACGCGGGACTCGGGATACAATGAGCAGTTCTTC.